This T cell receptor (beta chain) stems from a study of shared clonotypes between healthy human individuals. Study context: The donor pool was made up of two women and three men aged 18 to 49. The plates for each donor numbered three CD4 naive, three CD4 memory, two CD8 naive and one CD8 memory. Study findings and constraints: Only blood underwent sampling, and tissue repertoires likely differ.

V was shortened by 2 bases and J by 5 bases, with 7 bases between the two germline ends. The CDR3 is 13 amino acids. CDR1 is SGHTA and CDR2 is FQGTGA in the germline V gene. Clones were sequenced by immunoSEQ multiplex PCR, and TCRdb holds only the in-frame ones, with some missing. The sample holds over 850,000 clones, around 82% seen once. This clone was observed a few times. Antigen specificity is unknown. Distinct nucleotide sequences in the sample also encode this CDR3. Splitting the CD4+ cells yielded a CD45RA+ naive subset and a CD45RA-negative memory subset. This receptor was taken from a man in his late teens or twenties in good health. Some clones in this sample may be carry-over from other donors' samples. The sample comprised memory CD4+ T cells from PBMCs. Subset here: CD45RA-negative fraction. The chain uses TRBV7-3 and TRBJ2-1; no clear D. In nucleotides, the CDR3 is TGTGCCAGCAGCTTAGCCCGGAACAATGAGCAGTTCTTC. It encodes CASSLARNNEQFF.